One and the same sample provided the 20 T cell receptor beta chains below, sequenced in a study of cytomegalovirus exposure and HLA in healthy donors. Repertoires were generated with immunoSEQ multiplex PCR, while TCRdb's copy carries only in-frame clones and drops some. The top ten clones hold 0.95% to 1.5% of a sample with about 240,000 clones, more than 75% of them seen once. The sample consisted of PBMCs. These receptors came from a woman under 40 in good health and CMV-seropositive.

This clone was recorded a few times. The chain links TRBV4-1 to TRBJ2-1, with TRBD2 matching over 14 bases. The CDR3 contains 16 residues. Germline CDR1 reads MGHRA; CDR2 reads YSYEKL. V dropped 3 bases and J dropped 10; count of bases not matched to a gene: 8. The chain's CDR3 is CASSHPGLAGGGEQFF. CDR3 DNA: TGCGCCAGCAGCCACCCTGGACTAGCGGGAGGAGGGGAGCAGTTCTTC.

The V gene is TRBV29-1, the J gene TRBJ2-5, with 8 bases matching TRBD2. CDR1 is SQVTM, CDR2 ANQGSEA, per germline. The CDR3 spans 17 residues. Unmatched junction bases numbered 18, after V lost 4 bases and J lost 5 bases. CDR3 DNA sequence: TGCAGCGTTGCACCGCGGGGTAGCGGGACATTGAGGGAGACCCAGTACTTC. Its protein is CSVAPRGSGTLRETQYF.

In DNA, the CDR3 is TGTGCCAGCAGCTCCTACGGGGGGCAGCAGTTCTTC. This translates into CASSSYGGQQFF. The chain has TRBV7-3 and TRBJ2-1, with D perhaps TRBD2 (7 bases). V lost 4 bases to trimming and J lost 11 bases, with 12 bases between them. CDR3 length: 12 residues. From germline, CDR1 is SGHTA and CDR2 FQGTGA.

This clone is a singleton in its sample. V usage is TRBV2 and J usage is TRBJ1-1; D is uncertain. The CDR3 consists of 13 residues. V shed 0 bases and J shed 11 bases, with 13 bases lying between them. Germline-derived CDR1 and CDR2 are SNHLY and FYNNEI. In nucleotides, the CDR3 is TGTGCCAGCAGTGAAGCGGTTCCTGTCGGGGCTTTCTTT. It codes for CASSEAVPVGAFF.

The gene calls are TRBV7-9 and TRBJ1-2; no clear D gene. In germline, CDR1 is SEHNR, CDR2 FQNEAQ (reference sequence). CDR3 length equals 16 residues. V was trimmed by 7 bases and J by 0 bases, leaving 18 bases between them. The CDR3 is CASTLLAFQPNYGYTF. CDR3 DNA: TGTGCCAGCACTTTGTTAGCCTTCCAACCTAACTATGGCTACACCTTC.

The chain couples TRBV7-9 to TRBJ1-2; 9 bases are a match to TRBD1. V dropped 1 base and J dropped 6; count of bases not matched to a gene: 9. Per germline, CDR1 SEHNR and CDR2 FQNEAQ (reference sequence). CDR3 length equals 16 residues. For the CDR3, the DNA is TGTGCCAGCAGCTTAGATCCCACAGGGGGCGGGGATGGCTACACCTTC. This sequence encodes CASSLDPTGGGDGYTF.

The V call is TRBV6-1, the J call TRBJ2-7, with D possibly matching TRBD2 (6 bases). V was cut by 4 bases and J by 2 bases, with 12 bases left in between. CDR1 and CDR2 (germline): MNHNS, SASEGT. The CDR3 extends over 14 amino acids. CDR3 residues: CASSARDLTYEQYF. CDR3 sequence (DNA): TGTGCCAGCAGTGCGCGGGACTTGACCTACGAGCAGTACTTC.

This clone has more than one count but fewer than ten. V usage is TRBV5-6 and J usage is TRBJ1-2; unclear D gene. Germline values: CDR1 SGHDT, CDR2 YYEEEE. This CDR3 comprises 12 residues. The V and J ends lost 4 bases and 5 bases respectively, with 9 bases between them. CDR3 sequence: CASSQARYGYTF. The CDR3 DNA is TGTGCCAGCAGCCAGGCAAGATATGGCTACACCTTC.

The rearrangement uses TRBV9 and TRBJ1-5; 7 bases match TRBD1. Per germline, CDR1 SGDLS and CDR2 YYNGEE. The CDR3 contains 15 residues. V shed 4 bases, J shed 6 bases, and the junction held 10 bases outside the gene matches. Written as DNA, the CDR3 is TGTGCCAGCAGCCCGGGGACAGCTTTTAGTCAGCCCCAGCATTTT. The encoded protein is CASSPGTAFSQPQHF.

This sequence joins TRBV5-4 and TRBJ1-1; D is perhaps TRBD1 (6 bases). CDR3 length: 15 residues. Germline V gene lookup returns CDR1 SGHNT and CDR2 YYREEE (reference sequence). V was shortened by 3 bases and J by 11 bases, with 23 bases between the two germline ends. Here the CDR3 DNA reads TGTGCCAGCAGCTCTAACAGGGATTTTCTCTCGCGGGCTTTCTTT. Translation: CASSSNRDFLSRAFF.

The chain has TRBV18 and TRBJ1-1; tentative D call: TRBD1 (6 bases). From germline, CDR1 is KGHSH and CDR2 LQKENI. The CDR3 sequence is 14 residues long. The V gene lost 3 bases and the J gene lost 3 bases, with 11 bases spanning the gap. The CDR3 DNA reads TGTGCCAGCTCACCGACAGGAACCGACACTGAAGCTTTCTTT. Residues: CASSPTGTDTEAFF.

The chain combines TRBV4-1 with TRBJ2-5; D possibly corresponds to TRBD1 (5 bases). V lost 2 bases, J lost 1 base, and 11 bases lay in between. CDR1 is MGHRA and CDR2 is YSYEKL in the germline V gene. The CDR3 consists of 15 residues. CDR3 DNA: TGCGCCAGCAGCCAAATCGGCAGGGCCCAAGAGACCCAGTACTTC. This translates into CASSQIGRAQETQYF.

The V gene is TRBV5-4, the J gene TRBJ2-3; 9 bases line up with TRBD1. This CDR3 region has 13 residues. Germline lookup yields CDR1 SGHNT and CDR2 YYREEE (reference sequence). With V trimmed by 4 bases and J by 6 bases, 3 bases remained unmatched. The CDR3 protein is CASSKGTGDTQYF. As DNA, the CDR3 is TGTGCCAGCAGCAAAGGGACAGGGGATACGCAGTATTTT. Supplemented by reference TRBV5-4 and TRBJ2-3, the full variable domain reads ETGVTQSPTHLIKTRGQQVTLRCSSQSGHNTVSWYQQALGQGPQFIFQYYREEENGRGNFPPRFSGLQFPNYSSELNVNALELDDSALYLCASSKGTGDTQYFGPGTRLTVL.

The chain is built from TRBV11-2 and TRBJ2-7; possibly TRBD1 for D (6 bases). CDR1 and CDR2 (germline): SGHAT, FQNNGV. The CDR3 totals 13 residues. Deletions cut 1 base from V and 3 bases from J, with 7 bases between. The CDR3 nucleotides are TGTGCCAGCAGCTTAGGCAGGGGCTACGAGCAGTACTTC. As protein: CASSLGRGYEQYF.

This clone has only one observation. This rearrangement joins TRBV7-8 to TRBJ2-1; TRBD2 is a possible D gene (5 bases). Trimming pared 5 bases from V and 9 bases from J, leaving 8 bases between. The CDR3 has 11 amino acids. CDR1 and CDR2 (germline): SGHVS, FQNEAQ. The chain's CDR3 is CASSLGSEQFF. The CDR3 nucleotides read TGTGCCAGCAGCCTGGGGAGTGAGCAGTTCTTC. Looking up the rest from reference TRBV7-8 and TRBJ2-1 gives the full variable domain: GAGVSQSPRYKVAKRGQDVALRCDPISGHVSLFWYQQALGQGPEFLTYFQNEAQLDKSGLPSDRFFAERPEGSVSTLKIQRTQQEDSAVYLCASSLGSEQFFGPGTRLTVL.

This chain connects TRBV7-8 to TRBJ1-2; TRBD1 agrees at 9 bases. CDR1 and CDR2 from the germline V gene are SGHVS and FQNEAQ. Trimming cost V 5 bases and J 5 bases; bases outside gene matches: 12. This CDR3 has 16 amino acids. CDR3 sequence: CASSPRRDRDGYGYTF. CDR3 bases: TGTGCCAGCAGCCCCCGCCGGGACAGGGACGGTTATGGCTACACCTTC. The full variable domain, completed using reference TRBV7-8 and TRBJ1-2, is GAGVSQSPRYKVAKRGQDVALRCDPISGHVSLFWYQQALGQGPEFLTYFQNEAQLDKSGLPSDRFFAERPEGSVSTLKIQRTQQEDSAVYLCASSPRRDRDGYGYTFGSGTRLTVV.

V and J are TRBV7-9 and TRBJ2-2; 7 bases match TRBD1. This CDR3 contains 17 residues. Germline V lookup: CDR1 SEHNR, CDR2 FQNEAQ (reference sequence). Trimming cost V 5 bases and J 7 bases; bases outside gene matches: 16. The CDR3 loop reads CASSAYRGPGIVGELFF. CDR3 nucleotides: TGTGCCAGCAGCGCTTACAGGGGCCCGGGGATTGTCGGGGAGCTGTTTTTT. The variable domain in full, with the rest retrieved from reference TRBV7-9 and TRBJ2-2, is DTGVSQNPRHKITKRGQNVTFRCDPISEHNRLYWYRQTLGQGPEFLTYFQNEAQLEKSRLLSDRFSAERPKGSFSTLEIQRTEQGDSAMYLCASSAYRGPGIVGELFFGEGSRLTVL.

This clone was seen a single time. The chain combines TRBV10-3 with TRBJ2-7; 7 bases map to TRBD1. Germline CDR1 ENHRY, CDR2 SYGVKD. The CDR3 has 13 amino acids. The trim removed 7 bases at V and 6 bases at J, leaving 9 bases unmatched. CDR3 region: CAINRQGESEQYF. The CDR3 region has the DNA TGTGCCATCAATCGACAGGGTGAGAGCGAGCAGTACTTC.

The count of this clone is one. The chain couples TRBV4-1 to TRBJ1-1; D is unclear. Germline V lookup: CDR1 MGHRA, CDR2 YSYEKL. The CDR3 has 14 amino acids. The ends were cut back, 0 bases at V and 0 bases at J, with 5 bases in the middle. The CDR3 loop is CASSQDRLNTEAFF. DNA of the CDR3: TGCGCCAGCAGCCAAGACCGTTTGAACACTGAAGCTTTCTTT.

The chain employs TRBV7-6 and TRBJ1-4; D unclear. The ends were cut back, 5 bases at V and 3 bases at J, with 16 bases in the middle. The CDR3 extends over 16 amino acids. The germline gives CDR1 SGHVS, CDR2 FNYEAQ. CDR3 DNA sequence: TGTGCCAGCAGCCCGAGGCGCGGGGAGGCTAATGAAAAACTGTTTTTT. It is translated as CASSPRRGEANEKLFF.